The 18 T cell receptor beta chains presented below share a single source sample, sequenced in a study of blood T cell repertoires in COVID-19. Repertoires were generated with immunoSEQ multiplex PCR, while TCRdb's copy carries only in-frame clones and drops some. In the table there are around 59,000 clones, 81% of which are singletons. The sample taken for sequencing was peripheral blood. The receptors originated from a woman older than 75 with active or convalescent COVID-19.

The chain has TRBV6-2 or TRBV6-3 and TRBJ1-1, with TRBD1 as a possible D gene (6 bases). Germline CDR1 MNHEY, CDR2 SVGEGT. CDR3 length equals 15 residues. The V gene lost 2 bases and the J gene lost 3 bases, with 13 bases spanning the gap. The CDR3 coding sequence is TGTGCCAGCAGTTACCCCGGGGGGCGGGACACTGAAGCTTTCTTT. This codes for CASSYPGGRDTEAFF.

The CDR3 DNA reads as TGCGCCAGCAGCTTGGAATCCTCCCTGAACACTGAAGCTTTCTTT. Amino acids: CASSLESSLNTEAFF. This chain uses TRBV5-1 with TRBJ1-1; D is uncertain. The CDR3 contains 15 residues. Deletions cut 0 bases from V and 0 bases from J, with 9 bases between. Looked up from germline, CDR1 is SGHRS and CDR2 is YFSETQ. The complete variable domain, with remaining parts taken from reference TRBV5-1 and TRBJ1-1, reads KAGVTQTPRYLIKTRGQQVTLSCSPISGHRSVSWYQQTPGQGLQFLFEYFSETQRNKGNFPGRFSGRQFSNSRSEMNVSTLELGDSALYLCASSLESSLNTEAFFGQGTRLTVV.

The chain combines TRBV7-9 with TRBJ1-1; D is perhaps TRBD1 (6 bases). The germline V and J ends were trimmed by 7 bases and 0 bases, with 18 bases remaining between them. The CDR3 has 16 amino acids. CDR1 and CDR2 (germline): SEHNR, FQNEAQ (reference sequence). The CDR3 protein is CASTGGGRQLNTEAFF. The CDR3, as DNA: TGTGCCAGCACCGGGGGGGGCCGACAGCTGAACACTGAAGCTTTCTTT.

The CDR3 spells CASSCRRQPNQPQHF. The DNA of the CDR3 is TGTGCCAGCAGCTGTCGGAGACAGCCTAATCAGCCCCAGCATTTT. The chain has TRBV7-6 and TRBJ1-5, with D possibly being TRBD1 (5 bases). This CDR3 is 15 amino acids long. Germline loops: CDR1 SGHVS, CDR2 FNYEAQ. V lost 4 bases and J 4 bases, leaving 14 bases between the germline ends.

The V gene is TRBV7-2, the J gene TRBJ2-7; TRBD2 matches at 7 bases. Germline V gene data show CDR1 as SGHTA and CDR2 as FQGNSA. The CDR3 runs to 14 residues. The V gene end was trimmed by 5 bases and the J gene end by 4 bases; junction bases not matched to a gene: 8. The CDR3 loop reads CASSRTRGEYEQYF. In nucleotides, the CDR3 is TGTGCCAGCAGCCGTACACGGGGGGAATACGAGCAGTACTTC.

This chain uses TRBV6-2 or TRBV6-3 with TRBJ2-3; 8 bases agree with TRBD1. With 5 bases clipped from V and 3 bases from J, the junction kept 7 bases outside the gene matches. This CDR3 is 15 amino acids long. CDR1 is MNHEY, CDR2 SVGEGT, per germline. As DNA, the CDR3 is TGTGCCAGCAGTAGGGGGACAGGAAAGACAGATACGCAGTATTTT. Translating gives CASSRGTGKTDTQYF.

The J gene is TRBJ1-1, the V gene TRBV29-1, with TRBD1 matching over 8 bases. The CDR3 length is 13 residues. Germline values: CDR1 SQVTM, CDR2 ANQGSEA. The trim removed 5 bases at V and 1 base at J, leaving 3 bases unmatched. The CDR3 loop is CSVRTGSNTEAFF. In nucleotides, the CDR3 is TGCAGCGTTCGGACAGGGTCGAACACTGAAGCTTTCTTT.

V is TRBV5-6 and J is TRBJ1-1; weak D call: TRBD1 (5 bases). CDR3 length: 13 amino acids. V lost 2 bases and J lost 1, with 6 bases in between. Looked up from germline, CDR1 is SGHDT and CDR2 is YYEEEE. CDR3 coding DNA: TGTGCCAGCAGCTTTACAGGGAACACTGAAGCTTTCTTT. It encodes CASSFTGNTEAFF.

The table lists this clone with a count of one. CDR3 sequence: CASSIHSVSRVNTGELFF. CDR3 sequence (DNA): TGTGCCAGTAGTATCCACAGCGTGAGCAGGGTGAACACCGGGGAGCTGTTTTTT. V gene TRBV19 combines with J gene TRBJ2-2; a weak D match, TRBD1 (5 bases). Germline CDR1 is LNHDA and CDR2 is SQIVND (reference sequence). The V end was cut by 3 bases, the J end by 1 base, with 18 bases between. The CDR3 spans 18 residues.

This clone was recorded once. As DNA, the CDR3 is TGTGCCAGCAGTCGTGGGGACAGCAACTCTGGGGCCAACGTCCTGACTTTC. Translated: CASSRGDSNSGANVLTF. The V and J genes are TRBV2 and TRBJ2-6, with TRBD1 identical over 7 bases. Germline assignment: CDR1 SNHLY and CDR2 FYNNEI. This CDR3 has 17 residues. After removal of 5 bases from V and 0 bases from J, the junction contained 7 bases not matched to a gene.

The J gene is TRBJ2-7, the V gene TRBV2, with D possibly matching TRBD2 (6 bases). The V end lost 1 base, the J end lost 0 bases, and 13 bases lay between the germline ends. The CDR3 runs 16 residues. Per the germline V gene, CDR1 is SNHLY and CDR2 is FYNNEI. The CDR3 region has the DNA TGTGCCAGCAGTGAAGGGGACTGGGCGGTCTCCTACGAGCAGTACTTC. Amino acids: CASSEGDWAVSYEQYF. Combining the CDR3 with reference TRBV2 and TRBJ2-7 gives the whole variable domain EPEVTQTPSHQVTQMGQEVILRCVPISNHLYFYWYRQILGQKVEFLVSFYNNEISEKSEIFDDQFSVERPDGSNFTLKIRSTKLEDSAMYFCASSEGDWAVSYEQYFGPGTRLTVT.

The DNA for the CDR3 is TGTGCCAGCAGCGTTCGGACAGCCTCGATTGGAAACACCATATATTTT. Protein sequence: CASSVRTASIGNTIYF. The gene calls are TRBV3-1 (or the pseudogene TRBV3-2) and TRBJ1-3, with a possible D match to TRBD1 (6 bases). The CDR3 has 16 residues. Germline values: CDR1 LGHDT, CDR2 YNNKEL (reference sequence). Trimming left V 5 bases short and J 3 bases short, with 17 bases between.

A word on this clone: Other DNA sequences in the sample encode the same CDR3. CDR3 sequence reads: CASSLTSGYQETQYF. For the CDR3, the DNA is TGTGCCAGCAGCCTGACTAGCGGATACCAAGAGACCCAGTACTTC. The J gene is TRBJ2-5, the V gene TRBV27; 9 bases map to TRBD2. The germline gives CDR1 MNHEY, CDR2 SMNVEV (reference sequence). V lost 6 bases, J lost 0 bases, and 5 bases stayed unmatched. The CDR3 is 15 amino acids.

The V gene is TRBV11-3, the J gene TRBJ2-2; D is unclear. Germline V lookup: CDR1 SGHNT, CDR2 YENEEA. The V end was cut by 5 bases, the J end by 1 base, with 2 bases between. This CDR3 has 12 residues. CDR3 nucleotides: TGTGCCAGCAGCCTGAACACCGGGGAGCTGTTTTTT. This sequence encodes CASSLNTGELFF.

This clone was observed a handful of times. The gene calls are TRBV13 and TRBJ1-4, with TRBD1 as a possible D gene (6 bases). The CDR3 runs 16 residues. Germline V CDR1 and CDR2: PRHDT, FYEKMQ (reference sequence). Trimming took 4 bases from V and 4 from J, leaving 16 bases between them. The chain's CDR3 is CASSSRTRGINEKLFF. The CDR3, as DNA: TGTGCCAGCAGCTCCCGTACCAGGGGAATTAATGAAAAACTGTTTTTT.

The V gene is TRBV9, the J gene TRBJ1-1, with TRBD1 matching over 8 bases. After removal of 3 bases from V and 8 bases from J, the junction contained 9 bases not matched to a gene. Per germline, CDR1 SGDLS and CDR2 YYNGEE. The CDR3 spans 14 residues. DNA for the CDR3: TGTGCCAGCAGCGGTCCCGGGACAGGATCCGAAGCTTTCTTT. The encoded protein is CASSGPGTGSEAFF.

The V call is TRBV6-2 or TRBV6-3, the J call TRBJ1-5, with TRBD1 matching 8 bases. Germline CDR1 MNHEY, CDR2 SVGEGT. Trimming took 6 bases from V and 2 from J; bases not matched to a gene: 9. The CDR3 sequence is 16 residues long. The CDR3, as DNA: TGTGCCAGCAGCCAGACGACAGGGGCCCGCAATCAGCCCCAGCATTTT. It codes for CASSQTTGARNQPQHF.

This chain joins TRBV5-4 and TRBJ1-6, with TRBD1 identical over 7 bases. The CDR3 length is 16 residues. Germline values: CDR1 SGHNT, CDR2 YYREEE (reference sequence). The ends lost 5 bases at V and 3 bases at J; junction bases unmatched: 8. The CDR3 DNA reads as TGTGCCAGCAGTCTGGACAGGACCATCTATAATTCACCCCTCCACTTT. It codes for CASSLDRTIYNSPLHF.